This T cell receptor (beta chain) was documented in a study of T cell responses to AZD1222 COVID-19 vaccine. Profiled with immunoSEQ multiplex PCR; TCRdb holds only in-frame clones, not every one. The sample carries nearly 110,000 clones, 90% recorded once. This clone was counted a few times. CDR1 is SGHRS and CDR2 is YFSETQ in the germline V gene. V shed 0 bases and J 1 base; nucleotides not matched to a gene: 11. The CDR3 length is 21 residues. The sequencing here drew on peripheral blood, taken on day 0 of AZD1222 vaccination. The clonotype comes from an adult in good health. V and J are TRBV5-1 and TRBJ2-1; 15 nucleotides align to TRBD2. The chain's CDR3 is CASSLVVPGLAGGRSYNEQFF. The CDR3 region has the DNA TGCGCCAGCAGCTTGGTGGTGCCGGGACTAGCGGGAGGCCGTTCCTACAATGAGCAGTTCTTC.